The 30 T cell receptor beta chains given below trace back to one sample, sequenced in a study of siplizumab effects on memory and regulatory T cells. Generated by immunoSEQ multiplex PCR, the TCRdb table keeps only in-frame clones and is missing some. The table has approximately 100,000 clones, 85% to 95% seen once. The sequenced sample was Tregs sorted from blood. These receptors were taken from a human donor in good health.

CDR3 DNA: TGTGCCAGCAGCAGGACTAGCGGGAACTACGAGCAGTACTTC. Translation gives CASSRTSGNYEQYF. The chain employs TRBV7-3 and TRBJ2-7; 12 positions agree with TRBD2. Trimming at V came to 5 bases and at J to 3 bases, leaving 2 bases not matched to a gene. The CDR3 has 14 residues. In germline, CDR1 is SGHTA, CDR2 FQGTGA.

DNA for the CDR3: TGTGCCAGCCTTGGGGGCAGGGCGGTCACCGGGGAGCTGTTTTTT. This translates into CASLGGRAVTGELFF. The rearrangement joins TRBV2 to TRBJ2-2; perhaps TRBD1 as D (6 bases). This CDR3 has 15 residues. V was pared by 8 bases and J by 4 bases, with 17 bases between. Germline CDR1 SNHLY, CDR2 FYNNEI.

The gene calls are TRBV18 and TRBJ1-1, with D hard to call. The CDR3 runs 12 residues. The V gene's germline CDR1 is KGHSH and CDR2 LQKENI. Trimming removed 6 bases from V and 1 base from J, with 6 bases in between. CDR3 sequence reads: CASSLENTEAFF. The CDR3, as DNA: TGTGCCAGCTCTCTTGAGAACACTGAAGCTTTCTTT.

The V and J genes are TRBV20-1 and TRBJ2-1; D remains ambiguous. Germline values: CDR1 DFQATT, CDR2 SNEGSKA (reference sequence). The length of the CDR3 is 11 residues. Deletions cut 0 bases from V and 6 bases from J, with 3 bases between. The CDR3 DNA reads TGCAGTGCTAGAGATCCCAATGAGCAGTTCTTC. Its protein is CSARDPNEQFF.

This rearrangement joins TRBV5-4 to TRBJ2-1; possible D gene TRBD1, 5 bases. This CDR3 contains 15 residues. CDR1 and CDR2 from the germline V gene are SGHNT and YYREEE (reference sequence). Trimming pared 3 bases from V and 6 bases from J, leaving 16 bases between. In DNA form, the CDR3 reads TGTGCCAGCAGCTCGCAGGGTCGCCACGCCAATGAGCAGTTCTTC. Protein sequence: CASSSQGRHANEQFF.

The chain is built from TRBV9 and TRBJ2-1; D tentatively reads TRBD1 or TRBD2 (5 bases each). The germline CDR1 and CDR2 sequences are SGDLS and YYNGEE. The CDR3 has 15 amino acids. Trimming took 2 bases from V and 2 from J, leaving 11 bases between them. CDR3: CASSVTGTTYNEQFF. DNA for the CDR3: TGTGCCAGCAGCGTTACCGGGACGACCTACAATGAGCAGTTCTTC.

The J gene is TRBJ2-7, the V gene TRBV11-2; TRBD1 matches at 9 bases. The trim removed 5 bases at V and 0 bases at J, leaving 5 bases unmatched. Germline CDR1 reads SGHAT; CDR2 reads FQNNGV. The CDR3 consists of 15 residues. Here the CDR3 DNA reads TGTGCCAGCAGCCGAACAGGGGGCGGCTCCTACGAGCAGTACTTC. This gives the protein CASSRTGGGSYEQYF. The variable domain in full, completed from reference TRBV11-2 and TRBJ2-7, reads EAGVAQSPRYKIIEKRQSVAFWCNPISGHATLYWYQQILGQGPKLLIQFQNNGVVDDSQLPKDRFSAERLKGVDSTLKIQPAKLEDSAVYLCASSRTGGGSYEQYFGPGTRLTVT.

This chain connects TRBV7-9 to TRBJ2-1; D unclear. CDR3 length: 15 amino acids. The germline CDR1 and CDR2 sequences are SEHNR and FQNEAQ (reference sequence). V lost 2 bases and J 0 bases, leaving 8 bases between the germline ends. CDR3: CASSLKVYSYNEQFF. CDR3 nucleotides: TGTGCCAGCAGCTTAAAGGTATACTCCTACAATGAGCAGTTCTTC.

This clone was detected once. V is TRBV29-1 and J is TRBJ2-7, with D perhaps TRBD1 (5 bases). Trimming pared 7 bases from V and 7 bases from J, leaving 20 bases between. The CDR3 has 13 residues. Germline CDR1 is SQVTM and CDR2 is ANQGSEA. CDR3 sequence reads: CSERRAGLQEQYF. CDR3 sequence (DNA): TGCAGCGAGCGACGGGCAGGGCTTCAGGAGCAGTACTTC.

The gene calls are TRBV11-2 and TRBJ2-5; D is perhaps TRBD2 (6 bases). Germline CDR1 is SGHAT and CDR2 is FQNNGV. Trimming removed 2 bases from V and 4 bases from J, with 20 bases in between. This CDR3 has 17 residues. Here the CDR3 reads CASSLLGGTSPRETQYF. The DNA for the CDR3 is TGTGCCAGCAGCTTACTGGGAGGAACATCGCCCCGAGAGACCCAGTACTTC.

This clone appeared a single time. This chain joins TRBV18 and TRBJ2-7; no definite D call. CDR3 length equals 13 residues. The germline gives CDR1 KGHSH, CDR2 LQKENI. V was trimmed by 3 bases and J by 1 base, leaving 7 bases between them. The CDR3 protein is CASSPKGSYEQYF. CDR3 nucleotide sequence: TGTGCCAGCTCACCTAAAGGATCCTACGAGCAGTACTTC.

The J gene is TRBJ2-3, the V gene TRBV19; D is perhaps TRBD2 (6 bases). V lost 7 bases, J lost 2 bases, and 10 bases lay in between. CDR1 LNHDA and CDR2 SQIVND come from the germline V gene (reference sequence). The CDR3 runs 13 residues. CDR3 sequence (DNA): TGTGCCAGTAACGGGGGAATCACAGATACGCAGTATTTT. Translation: CASNGGITDTQYF.

The gene calls are TRBV7-6 and TRBJ2-1, with a tentative D call TRBD2 (6 bases). Germline V gives CDR1 SGHVS, CDR2 FNYEAQ. The CDR3 extends over 15 amino acids. V was pared by 4 bases and J by 0 bases, with 10 bases between. The chain's CDR3 is CASSSTRGSYNEQFF. DNA of the CDR3: TGTGCCAGCAGCTCGACTAGAGGCTCCTACAATGAGCAGTTCTTC. Based on the CDR3 plus reference TRBV7-6 and TRBJ2-1, the full variable domain is GAGVSQSPRYKVTKRGQDVALRCDPISGHVSLYWYRQALGQGPEFLTYFNYEAQQDKSGLPNDRFSAERPEGSISTLTIQRTEQRDSAMYRCASSSTRGSYNEQFFGPGTRLTVL.

The CDR3 reads CASSYPKGAANTEAFF. CDR3 coding DNA: TGTGCCAGCAGTTACCCTAAGGGGGCAGCGAACACTGAAGCTTTCTTT. The chain recombines TRBV6-6 with TRBJ1-1; 7 bases are a match to TRBD1. Losses at the gene ends were 2 bases for V and 1 base for J; bases not matched to a gene: 7. CDR3 length equals 16 residues. Germline CDR1 reads MNHNY; CDR2 reads SVGAGI (reference sequence).

This clone was seen a single time. The chain employs TRBV19 and TRBJ2-3; 8 bases align to TRBD2. The ends lost 8 bases at V and 5 bases at J; junction bases unmatched: 9. Germline assignment: CDR1 LNHDA and CDR2 SQIVND (reference sequence). The CDR3 has 14 amino acids. The CDR3 coding sequence is TGTGCCAGTTCAGCGGGAGTAATAATAGATACGCAGTATTTT. Amino acid sequence: CASSAGVIIDTQYF.

The chain combines TRBV2 with TRBJ1-1, with TRBD1 identical over 7 bases. The CDR3 runs 14 residues. V gave up 6 bases and J gave up 1 base; unmatched junction bases: 5. Germline CDR1 and CDR2: SNHLY and FYNNEI. CDR3 sequence reads: CASSDRDRNTEAFF. In DNA form, the CDR3 reads TGTGCCAGCAGCGACCGGGACAGGAACACTGAAGCTTTCTTT. The whole variable domain, remainder taken from reference TRBV2 and TRBJ1-1, is EPEVTQTPSHQVTQMGQEVILRCVPISNHLYFYWYRQILGQKVEFLVSFYNNEISEKSEIFDDQFSVERPDGSNFTLKIRSTKLEDSAMYFCASSDRDRNTEAFFGQGTRLTVV.

The chain has TRBV30 and TRBJ2-7; 7 nucleotides match TRBD2. Germline values: CDR1 GTSNPN, CDR2 SVGIG (reference sequence). Unmatched junction bases numbered 11, after V lost 8 bases and J lost 4 bases. The CDR3 is made up of 13 amino acids. The CDR3 reads CAGGRLAGYEQYF. As DNA, the CDR3 is TGTGCCGGAGGGCGCTTAGCGGGTTACGAGCAGTACTTC.

The CDR3: CASSIGPGAKNIQYF. The CDR3 region has the DNA TGTGCCAGTAGTATAGGGCCCGGAGCCAAAAACATTCAGTACTTC. This chain connects TRBV19 to TRBJ2-4; no clear D. Deletions cut 1 base from V and 0 bases from J, with 7 bases between. CDR1 is LNHDA, CDR2 SQIVND, per germline (reference sequence). CDR3 length: 15 amino acids.

This chain uses TRBV5-1 with TRBJ2-7; 7 positions match TRBD2. Germline V gene data show CDR1 as SGHRS and CDR2 as YFSETQ. This CDR3 region has 18 residues. The V and J ends lost 0 bases and 5 bases, in that order; junction bases with no gene match: 17. CDR3 amino acids: CASSLEISGGSRRDEQYF. CDR3 bases: TGCGCCAGCAGCTTGGAGATCTCGGGAGGTTCTCGGCGCGACGAGCAGTACTTC.

This clone occurred once. This sequence joins TRBV18 and TRBJ1-1; D not resolved. Germline V lookup: CDR1 KGHSH, CDR2 LQKENI. There are 12 residues in the CDR3. The ends were cut back, 2 bases at V and 2 bases at J, with 3 bases in the middle. CDR3 bases: TGTGCCAGCTCACCAGCCAACACTGAAGCTTTCTTT. Protein sequence: CASSPANTEAFF.

The chain combines TRBV9 with TRBJ2-6; perhaps TRBD1 as D (6 bases). V shed 2 bases and J shed 2 bases, with 23 bases lying between them. There are 20 residues in the CDR3. The germline CDR1 and CDR2 sequences are SGDLS and YYNGEE. In DNA form, the CDR3 reads TGTGCCAGCAGCGTGATCCGGGACACCACTACCCCCCCTGGGGCCAACGTCCTGACTTTC. Residues: CASSVIRDTTTPPGANVLTF.

The V gene is TRBV6-5, the J gene TRBJ2-3; 11 nucleotides line up with TRBD2. Germline assignment: CDR1 MNHEY and CDR2 SVGAGI. Germline trimming cut 6 bases from V and 2 bases from J; bases unmatched to any gene: 4. The CDR3 runs to 15 residues. CDR3 residues: CASRRGLAVTDTQYF. The CDR3 nucleotides read TGTGCCAGCAGACGGGGACTAGCGGTCACAGATACGCAGTATTTT.

The chain has TRBV5-4 and TRBJ2-1; D gene unclear. The germline V and J ends were trimmed by 0 bases and 10 bases, with 11 bases remaining between them. CDR1 is SGHNT and CDR2 is YYREEE in the germline V gene (reference sequence). The CDR3 runs 13 residues. Here the CDR3 reads CASSLVGLCEQFF. The CDR3 DNA reads as TGTGCCAGCAGCTTGGTTGGTCTGTGCGAGCAGTTCTTC.

The rearrangement links TRBV7-9 to TRBJ1-1; possible D gene TRBD1, 5 bases. The CDR3 length is 16 residues. The V end was cut by 1 base, the J end by 3 bases, with 15 bases between. Germline V gene lookup returns CDR1 SEHNR and CDR2 FQNEAQ (reference sequence). CDR3 sequence: CASSLGQGTGDTEAFF. The CDR3 DNA is TGTGCCAGCAGCTTAGGCCAAGGGACGGGGGACACTGAAGCTTTCTTT.

The V and J genes are TRBV29-1 and TRBJ2-1; tentatively, D is TRBD2 (5 bases). The germline V gene has CDR1 SQVTM and CDR2 ANQGSEA. The length of the CDR3 is 12 residues. The V gene lost 3 bases and the J gene lost 3 bases, with 6 bases spanning the gap. Here the CDR3 DNA reads TGCAGCGTTGATGGACTCTACAATGAGCAGTTCTTC. This encodes CSVDGLYNEQFF.

The chain carries TRBV5-6 and TRBJ1-2; D is uncertain. CDR3 size: 14 residues. V lost 2 bases to trimming and J lost 4 bases, with 12 bases between them. Germline CDR1 is SGHDT and CDR2 is YYEEEE. The CDR3 region is CASSFGRLGYGYTF. DNA of the CDR3: TGTGCCAGCAGCTTCGGCAGATTGGGCTATGGCTACACCTTC.

This clone has a single count. The chain employs TRBV5-1 and TRBJ2-3; 9 bases align to TRBD2. V lost 0 bases to trimming and J lost 1 base; unmatched junction nucleotides: 12. The CDR3 sequence is 19 residues long. Germline loops: CDR1 SGHRS, CDR2 YFSETQ. CDR3 region: CASSLEAGGPSFGTDTQYF. The DNA for the CDR3 is TGCGCCAGCAGCTTGGAGGCGGGAGGGCCAAGCTTTGGCACAGATACGCAGTATTTT.

The chain is built from TRBV5-1 and TRBJ2-7; D may match TRBD1 or TRBD2 (5 bases each). There are 17 residues in the CDR3. Trimming took 0 bases from V and 3 from J, leaving 19 bases between them. Germline V gene lookup returns CDR1 SGHRS and CDR2 YFSETQ. CDR3 sequence reads: CASSLALRAGRVYEQYF. In DNA, the CDR3 is TGCGCCAGCAGCTTGGCCCTGAGGGCAGGGAGAGTCTACGAGCAGTACTTC.

This clone was seen once. The genes are TRBV7-9 and TRBJ2-5; 9 bases agree with TRBD2. The germline V gene has CDR1 SEHNR and CDR2 FQNEAQ (reference sequence). The CDR3 totals 16 residues. The V and J ends lost 1 base and 5 bases, in that order; junction bases with no gene match: 8. The CDR3, as DNA: TGTGCCAGCAGCTTAGGCCTAGCGGGGACTCAGGAGACCCAGTACTTC. This gives the protein CASSLGLAGTQETQYF.

The chain employs TRBV18 and TRBJ1-5; no firm D call. With 1 base removed from V and 0 bases from J, the gap between germline ends came to 7 bases. CDR1 is KGHSH, CDR2 LQKENI, per germline. This CDR3 is built from 15 residues. CDR3 protein: CASSPRGYSNQPQHF. In DNA form, the CDR3 reads TGTGCCAGCTCACCACGGGGATATAGCAATCAGCCCCAGCATTTT.